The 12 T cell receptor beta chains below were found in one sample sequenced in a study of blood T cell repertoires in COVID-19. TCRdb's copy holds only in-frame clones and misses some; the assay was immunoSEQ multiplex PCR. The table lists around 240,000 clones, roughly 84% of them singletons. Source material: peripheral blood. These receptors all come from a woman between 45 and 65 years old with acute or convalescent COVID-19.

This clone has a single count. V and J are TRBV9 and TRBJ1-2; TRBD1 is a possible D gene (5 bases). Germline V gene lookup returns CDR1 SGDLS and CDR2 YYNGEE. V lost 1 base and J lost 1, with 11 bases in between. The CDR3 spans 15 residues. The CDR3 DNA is TGTGCCAGCAGCGTACATGCGGGGGGTAACTATGGCTACACCTTC. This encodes CASSVHAGGNYGYTF.

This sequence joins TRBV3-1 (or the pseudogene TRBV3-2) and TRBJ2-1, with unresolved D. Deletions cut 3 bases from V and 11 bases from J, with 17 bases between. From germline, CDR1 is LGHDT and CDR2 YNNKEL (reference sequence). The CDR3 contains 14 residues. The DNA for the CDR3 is TGTGCCAGCAGCCAGGGCAGATCCTCTGGAAAGCAGTTCTTC. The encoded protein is CASSQGRSSGKQFF.

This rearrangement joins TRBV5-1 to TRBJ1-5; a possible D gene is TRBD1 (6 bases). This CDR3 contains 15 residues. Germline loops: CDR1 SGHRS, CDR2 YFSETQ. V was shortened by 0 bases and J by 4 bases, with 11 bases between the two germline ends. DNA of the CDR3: TGCGCCAGCAGCTTGGTAGGGACACCGAATCAGCCCCAGCATTTT. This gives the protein CASSLVGTPNQPQHF.

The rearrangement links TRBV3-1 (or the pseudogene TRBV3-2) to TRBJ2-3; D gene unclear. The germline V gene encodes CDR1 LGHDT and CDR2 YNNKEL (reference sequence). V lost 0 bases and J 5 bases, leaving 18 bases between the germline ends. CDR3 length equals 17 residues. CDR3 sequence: CASSQDHRITIRDTQYF. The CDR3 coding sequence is TGTGCCAGCAGCCAAGATCATAGAATTACTATAAGAGATACGCAGTATTTT.

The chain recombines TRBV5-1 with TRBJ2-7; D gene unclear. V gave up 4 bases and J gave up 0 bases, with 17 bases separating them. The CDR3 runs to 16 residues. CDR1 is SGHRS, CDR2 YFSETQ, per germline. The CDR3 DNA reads TGCGCCAGCAGCCCGAATGGGCACACGAGCTCCTACGAGCAGTACTTC. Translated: CASSPNGHTSSYEQYF. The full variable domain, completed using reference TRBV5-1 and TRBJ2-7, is KAGVTQTPRYLIKTRGQQVTLSCSPISGHRSVSWYQQTPGQGLQFLFEYFSETQRNKGNFPGRFSGRQFSNSRSEMNVSTLELGDSALYLCASSPNGHTSSYEQYFGPGTRLTVT.

CDR3 bases: TGTGCCAGCCACCCCGGGACAGGGGGGGAAAAACTGTTTTTT. Its translation: CASHPGTGGEKLFF. The chain carries TRBV2 and TRBJ1-4; 11 positions agree with TRBD1. The germline V gene encodes CDR1 SNHLY and CDR2 FYNNEI. The CDR3 contains 14 residues. Trimming at V came to 8 bases and at J to 8 bases, leaving 7 bases not matched to a gene.

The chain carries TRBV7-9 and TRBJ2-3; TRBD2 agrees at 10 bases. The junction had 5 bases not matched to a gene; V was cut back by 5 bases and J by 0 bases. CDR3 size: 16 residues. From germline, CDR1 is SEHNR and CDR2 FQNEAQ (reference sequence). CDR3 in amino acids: CASSPLTSGSTDTQYF. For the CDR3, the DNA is TGTGCCAGCAGCCCCCTGACTAGCGGGAGCACAGATACGCAGTATTTT.

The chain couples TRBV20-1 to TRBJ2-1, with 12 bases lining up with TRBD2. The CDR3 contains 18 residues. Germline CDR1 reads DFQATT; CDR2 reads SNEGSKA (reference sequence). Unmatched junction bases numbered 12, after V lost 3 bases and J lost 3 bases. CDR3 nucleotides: TGCAGTGCTAGTCGCCTAGCGGGGGGGCTTCTTGTCTACAATGAGCAGTTCTTC. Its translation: CSASRLAGGLLVYNEQFF.

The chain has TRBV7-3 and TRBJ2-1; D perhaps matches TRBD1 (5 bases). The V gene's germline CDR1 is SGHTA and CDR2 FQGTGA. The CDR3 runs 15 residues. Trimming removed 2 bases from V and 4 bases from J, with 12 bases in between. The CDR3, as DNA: TGTGCCAGCAGCTTAGGGGCCAGGGCGTACAATGAGCAGTTCTTC. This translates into CASSLGARAYNEQFF.

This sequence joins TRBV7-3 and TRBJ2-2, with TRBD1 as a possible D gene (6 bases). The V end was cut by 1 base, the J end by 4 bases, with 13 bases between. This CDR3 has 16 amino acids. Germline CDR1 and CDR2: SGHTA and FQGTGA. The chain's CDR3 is CASSLNGGASTGELFF. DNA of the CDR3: TGTGCCAGCAGCTTAAATGGGGGCGCGAGCACCGGGGAGCTGTTTTTT.

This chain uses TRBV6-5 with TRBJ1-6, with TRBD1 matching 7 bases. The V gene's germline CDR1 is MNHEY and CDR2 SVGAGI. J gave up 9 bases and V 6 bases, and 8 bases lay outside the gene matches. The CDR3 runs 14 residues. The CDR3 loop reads CASSPDRALSPLHF. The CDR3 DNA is TGTGCCAGCAGCCCCGACAGGGCACTTTCACCCCTCCACTTT.

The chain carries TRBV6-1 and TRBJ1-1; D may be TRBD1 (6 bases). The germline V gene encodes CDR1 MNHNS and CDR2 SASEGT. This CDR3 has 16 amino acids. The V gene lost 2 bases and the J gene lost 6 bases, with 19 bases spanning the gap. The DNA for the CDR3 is TGTGCCAGCAGTGAAAAGGGTGCGGGAGGGGGTCCTGAAGCTTTCTTT. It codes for CASSEKGAGGGPEAFF.